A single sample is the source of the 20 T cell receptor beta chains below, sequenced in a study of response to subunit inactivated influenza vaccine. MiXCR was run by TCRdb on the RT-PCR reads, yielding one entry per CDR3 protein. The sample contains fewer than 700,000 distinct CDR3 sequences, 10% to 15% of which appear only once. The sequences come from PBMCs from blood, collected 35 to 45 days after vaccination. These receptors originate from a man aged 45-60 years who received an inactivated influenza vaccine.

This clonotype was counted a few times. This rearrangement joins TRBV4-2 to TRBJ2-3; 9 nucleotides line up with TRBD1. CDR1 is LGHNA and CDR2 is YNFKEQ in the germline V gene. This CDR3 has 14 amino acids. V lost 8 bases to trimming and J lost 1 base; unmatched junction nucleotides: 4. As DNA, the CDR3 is TGTGCCAGCGGCACAGGGGGCGGCACAGATACGCAGTATTTT. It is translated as CASGTGGGTDTQYF.

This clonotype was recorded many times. DNA for the CDR3: TGTGCCAGCAGCTTTGGCGGGAGAGGCTACAATGAGCAGTTCTTC. It specifies CASSFGGRGYNEQFF. The V gene is TRBV7-8, the J gene TRBJ2-1, with 7 bases fitting TRBD2. Trimming cost V 3 bases and J 3 bases; bases outside gene matches: 5. The CDR3 totals 15 residues. CDR1 is SGHVS, CDR2 FQNEAQ, per germline.

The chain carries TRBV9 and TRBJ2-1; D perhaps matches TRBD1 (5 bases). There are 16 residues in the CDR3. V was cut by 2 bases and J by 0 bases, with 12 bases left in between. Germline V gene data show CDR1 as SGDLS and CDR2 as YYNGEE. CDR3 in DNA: TGTGCCAGCAGCGTTAGGGGATGGAGCTCCTACAATGAGCAGTTCTTC. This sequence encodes CASSVRGWSSYNEQFF. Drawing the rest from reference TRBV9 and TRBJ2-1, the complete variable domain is DSGVTQTPKHLITATGQRVTLRCSPRSGDLSVYWYQQSLDQGLQFLIQYYNGEERAKGNILERFSAQQFPDLHSELNLSSLELGDSALYFCASSVRGWSSYNEQFFGPGTRLTVL.

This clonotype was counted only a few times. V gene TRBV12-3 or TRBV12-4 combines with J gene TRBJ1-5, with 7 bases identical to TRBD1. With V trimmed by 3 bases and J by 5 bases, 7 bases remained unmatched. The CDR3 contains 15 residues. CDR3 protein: CASSFQGGTDQPQHF. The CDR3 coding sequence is TGTGCCAGCAGTTTTCAGGGGGGTACAGATCAGCCCCAGCATTTT.

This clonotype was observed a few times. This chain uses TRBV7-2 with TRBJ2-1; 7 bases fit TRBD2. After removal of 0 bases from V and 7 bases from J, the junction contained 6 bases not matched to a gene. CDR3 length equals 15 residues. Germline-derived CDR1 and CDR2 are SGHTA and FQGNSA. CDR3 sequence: CASSLATSIGNEQFF. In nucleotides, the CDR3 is TGTGCCAGCAGCTTAGCGACTAGCATAGGGAATGAGCAGTTCTTC.

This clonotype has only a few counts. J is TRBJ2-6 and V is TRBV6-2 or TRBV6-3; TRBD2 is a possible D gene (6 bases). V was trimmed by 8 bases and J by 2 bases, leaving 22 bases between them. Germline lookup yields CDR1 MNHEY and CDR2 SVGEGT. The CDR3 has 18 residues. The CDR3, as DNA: TGTGCCAGCCTAACGTGGCAGGAGGGGTTACCTGGGGCCAACGTCCTGACTTTC. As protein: CASLTWQEGLPGANVLTF.

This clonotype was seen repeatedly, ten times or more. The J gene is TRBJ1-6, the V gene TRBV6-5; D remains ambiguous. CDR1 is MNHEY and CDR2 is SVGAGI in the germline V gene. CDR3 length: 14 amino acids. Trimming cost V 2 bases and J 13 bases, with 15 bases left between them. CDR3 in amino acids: CASSYRSAVSPLHF. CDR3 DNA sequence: TGTGCCAGCAGTTACAGGTCGGCCGTCTCGCCCCTCCACTTT.

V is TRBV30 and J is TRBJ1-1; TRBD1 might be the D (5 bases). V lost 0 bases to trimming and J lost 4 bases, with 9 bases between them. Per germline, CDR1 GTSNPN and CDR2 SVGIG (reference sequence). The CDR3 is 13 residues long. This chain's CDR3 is CAWSVRGSTEAFF. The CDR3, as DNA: TGTGCCTGGAGTGTACGGGGGAGCACTGAAGCTTTCTTT. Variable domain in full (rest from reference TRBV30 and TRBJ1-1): SQTIHQWPATLVQPVGSPLSLECTVEGTSNPNLYWYRQAAGRGLQLLFYSVGIGQISSEVPQNLSASRPQDRQFILSSKKLLLSDSGFYLCAWSVRGSTEAFFGQGTRLTVV.

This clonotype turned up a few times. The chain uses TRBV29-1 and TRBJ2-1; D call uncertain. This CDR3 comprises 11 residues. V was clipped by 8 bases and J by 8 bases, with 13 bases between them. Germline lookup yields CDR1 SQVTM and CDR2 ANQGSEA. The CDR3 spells CSNEIGYEQFF. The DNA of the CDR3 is TGCAGCAATGAGATTGGCTATGAGCAGTTCTTC.

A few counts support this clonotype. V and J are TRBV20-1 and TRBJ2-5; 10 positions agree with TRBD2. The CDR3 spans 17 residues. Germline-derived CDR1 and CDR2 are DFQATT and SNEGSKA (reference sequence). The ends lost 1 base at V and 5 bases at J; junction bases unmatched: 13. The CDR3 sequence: CSARGTRSSGGWETQYF. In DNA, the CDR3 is TGCAGTGCTAGAGGCACCAGATCTAGCGGGGGTTGGGAGACCCAGTACTTC.

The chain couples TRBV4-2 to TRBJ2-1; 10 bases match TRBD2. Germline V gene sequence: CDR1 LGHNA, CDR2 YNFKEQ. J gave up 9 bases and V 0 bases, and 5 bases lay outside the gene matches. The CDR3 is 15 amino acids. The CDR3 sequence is CASSQDPSGSFEQFF. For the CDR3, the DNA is TGTGCCAGCAGCCAAGATCCTAGCGGGAGCTTTGAGCAGTTCTTC.

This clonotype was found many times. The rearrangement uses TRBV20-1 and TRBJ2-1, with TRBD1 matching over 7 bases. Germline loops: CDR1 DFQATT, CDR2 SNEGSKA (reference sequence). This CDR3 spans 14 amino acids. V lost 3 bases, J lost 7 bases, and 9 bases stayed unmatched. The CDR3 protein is CSARGQTGSNEQFF. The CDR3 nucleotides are TGCAGTGCTAGGGGACAGACAGGGTCAAATGAGCAGTTCTTC.

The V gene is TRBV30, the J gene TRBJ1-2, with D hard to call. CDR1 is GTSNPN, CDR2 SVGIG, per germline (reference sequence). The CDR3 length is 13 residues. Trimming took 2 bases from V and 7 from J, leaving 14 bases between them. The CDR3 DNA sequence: TGTGCCTGGAGTCCTCAACGTCTGGGTGGCTACACCTTC. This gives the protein CAWSPQRLGGYTF.

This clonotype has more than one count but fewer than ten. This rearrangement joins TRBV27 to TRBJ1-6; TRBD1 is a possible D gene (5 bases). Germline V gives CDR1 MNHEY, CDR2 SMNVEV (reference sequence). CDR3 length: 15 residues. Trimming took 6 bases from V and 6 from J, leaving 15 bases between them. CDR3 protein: CASRNGGLLNSPLHF. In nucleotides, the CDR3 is TGTGCCAGCAGAAACGGGGGACTGCTTAATTCACCCCTCCACTTT.

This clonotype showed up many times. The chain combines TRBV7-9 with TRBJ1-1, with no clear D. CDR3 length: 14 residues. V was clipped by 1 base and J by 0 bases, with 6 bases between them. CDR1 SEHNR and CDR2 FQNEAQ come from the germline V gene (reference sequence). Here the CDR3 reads CASSLEGLNTEAFF. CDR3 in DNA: TGTGCCAGCAGCTTAGAGGGCTTGAACACTGAAGCTTTCTTT.

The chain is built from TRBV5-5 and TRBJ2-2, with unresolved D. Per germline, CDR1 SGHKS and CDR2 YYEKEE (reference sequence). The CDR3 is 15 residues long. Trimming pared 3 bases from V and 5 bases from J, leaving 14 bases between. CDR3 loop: CASSSRQRGTGELFF. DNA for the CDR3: TGTGCCAGCAGCTCGCGTCAACGCGGAACCGGGGAGCTGTTTTTT.

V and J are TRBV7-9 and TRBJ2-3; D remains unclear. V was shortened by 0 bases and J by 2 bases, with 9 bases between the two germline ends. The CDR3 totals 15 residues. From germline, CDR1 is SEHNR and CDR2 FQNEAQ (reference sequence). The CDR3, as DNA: TGTGCCAGCAGCTTAGCGCTGGATCCCACAGATACGCAGTATTTT. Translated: CASSLALDPTDTQYF.

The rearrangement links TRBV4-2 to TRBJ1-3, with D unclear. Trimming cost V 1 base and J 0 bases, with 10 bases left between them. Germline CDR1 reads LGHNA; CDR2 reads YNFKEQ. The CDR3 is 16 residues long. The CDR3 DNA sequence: TGTGCCAGCAGCCAAGCGACAAGCCTCTCTGGAAACACCATATATTTT. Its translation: CASSQATSLSGNTIYF.

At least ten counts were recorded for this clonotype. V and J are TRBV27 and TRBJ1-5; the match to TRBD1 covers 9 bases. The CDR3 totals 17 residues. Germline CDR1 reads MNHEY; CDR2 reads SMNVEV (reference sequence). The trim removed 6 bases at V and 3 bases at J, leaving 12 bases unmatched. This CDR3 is CASRPKGTGHFNQPQHF. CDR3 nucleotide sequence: TGTGCCAGCAGGCCTAAAGGGACAGGGCACTTCAATCAGCCCCAGCATTTT.

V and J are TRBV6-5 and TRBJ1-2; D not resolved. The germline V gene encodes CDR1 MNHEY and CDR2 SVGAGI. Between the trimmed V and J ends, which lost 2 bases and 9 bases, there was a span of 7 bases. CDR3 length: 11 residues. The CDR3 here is CASSYGLRYTF. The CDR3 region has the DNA TGTGCCAGCAGTTACGGCCTCCGCTACACCTTC.